Listed below are T cell receptor beta chains from one sample, sequenced in a study of blood T cell repertoires in COVID-19. This table comes from immunoSEQ multiplex PCR, and its TCRdb copy is limited to in-frame clones, with some not included. Of under 300,000 clones in the sample, nearly 90% are singletons; the top ten hold around 2.3%. Material for sequencing was peripheral blood. These receptors all come from a woman aged 55 to 70 with COVID-19, enrolled during active disease. CDR3s include the opening cysteine and the closing phenylalanine or tryptophan. The order of the fields is J gene, clone size, D gene, V gene, CDR3 DNA, CDR3 protein. A D gene is named only where the DNA matches it firmly. A row's size may be missing; if present it is once, few, many or a size class.

TRBJ1-3 | . | . | TRBV6-5 | TGTGCCAGCAGTTACCTCGACAGACCTGGAAACACCATATATTTT | CASSYLDRPGNTIYF
TRBJ2-7 | . | . | TRBV29-1 | TGCAGCGTTGGACAGGACTCCTACGAGCAGTACTTC | CSVGQDSYEQYF
TRBJ2-7 | . | . | TRBV30 | TGTGCCTGGAGCATCAGGGGTGGTAGATACGAGCAGTACTTC | CAWSIRGGRYEQYF
TRBJ2-3 | . | TRBD1 | TRBV6-6 | TGTGCCAGCAGCCGACCCTACAGGGGTCGGAACACAGATACGCAGTATTTT | CASSRPYRGRNTDTQYF
TRBJ1-2 | few | . | TRBV7-2 | TGTGCCAGCAGCTTCCTTTCCGAGGGTGGCTACACCTTC | CASSFLSEGGYTF
TRBJ1-1 | . | TRBD1 | TRBV7-2 | TGTGCCAGCAGCTCAACCCTAGGGGGCACGGCTTTCTTT | CASSSTLGGTAFF
TRBJ1-4 | . | TRBD1 | TRBV7-9 | TGTGCCAGCACCGGGACAGGGGGAGAAAAACTGTTTTTT | CASTGTGGEKLFF
TRBJ1-1 | once | TRBD1 | TRBV5-1 | TGCGCCAGCAGCTGGATGACAGGGCGCATGAACACTGAAGCTTTCTTT | CASSWMTGRMNTEAFF
TRBJ1-2 | . | . | TRBV25-1 | TGTGCCAGCAGTGGGGGGGAGGGTGGCTATGGCTACACCTTC | CASSGGEGGYGYTF
TRBJ2-3 | . | TRBD1 | TRBV5-1 | TGCGCCAGCACTCGGGACAGGGGTAGCACAGATACGCAGTATTTT | CASTRDRGSTDTQYF
TRBJ1-1 | once | . | TRBV7-2 | TGTGCCAGCAGCTCGCACCACGGGGTAAACACTGAAGCTTTCTTT | CASSSHHGVNTEAFF
TRBJ1-6 | . | TRBD1 | TRBV20-1 | TGCAGTGCTGGACAGGATTCACCCCTCCACTTT | CSAGQDSPLHF
TRBJ2-3 | once | TRBD2 | TRBV5-1 | TGCGCCAGCAGCCTCGCGACTAGCGGGGACACAGATACGCAGTATTTT | CASSLATSGDTDTQYF
TRBJ1-1 | . | . | TRBV5-1 | TGCGCCAGCAGCTCTCAACCCTCAGGGAGGGCCATGAACACTGAAGCTTTCTTT | CASSSQPSGRAMNTEAFF
TRBJ1-1 | once | . | TRBV19 | TGTGCCAGTAGTATACTGCGCTCGGGGCGGGGATCGAACACTGAAGCTTTCTTT | CASSILRSGRGSNTEAFF
TRBJ1-4 | . | . | TRBV27 | TGTGCCAGCAGTCCCCGCCTCTGGGGGCTGGCGACTAATGAAAAACTGTTTTTT | CASSPRLWGLATNEKLFF
TRBJ2-3 | . | TRBD1 | TRBV9 | TGTGCCAGCAGCGTAGGTGGGCAGGGGGAAAGCACAGATACGCAGTATTTT | CASSVGGQGESTDTQYF
TRBJ1-1 | . | TRBD1 | TRBV6-5 | TGTGCCAGCAGTTACTCGAGGAAGGGGGCGAACACTGAAGCTTTCTTT | CASSYSRKGANTEAFF
TRBJ1-1 | . | . | TRBV5-1 | TGCGCCAGCAGCTCAGACATCGACGCTGAAGCTTTCTTT | CASSSDIDAEAFF
TRBJ1-2 | once | . | TRBV5-4 | TGTGCCAGCAGCTTGGACCGGGAAACTAACTATGGCTACACCTTC | CASSLDRETNYGYTF
TRBJ2-7 | . | TRBD2 | TRBV27 | TGTGCCAGCAGTCCTAGCGGGGGTGAGTACGAGCAGTACTTC | CASSPSGGEYEQYF
TRBJ1-1 | . | . | TRBV9 | TGTGCCAGCAGCCAGGGTATGAACACTGAAGCTTTCTTT | CASSQGMNTEAFF